Below, 18 T cell receptor beta chains from the same sample are listed, as sequenced in a study of blood T cell repertoires in COVID-19. TCRdb keeps only in-frame clones here, not all; method: immunoSEQ multiplex PCR. The table shows roughly 40,000 clones, with roughly 84% occurring only once. The sample taken for sequencing was peripheral blood. The receptors were gathered from a woman between 65 and 79 years old in a cohort sampled during active COVID-19.

The rearrangement uses TRBV19 and TRBJ1-2; no clear D. Trimming pared 3 bases from V and 6 bases from J, leaving 14 bases between. The CDR3 is 14 amino acids. Per germline, CDR1 LNHDA and CDR2 SQIVND (reference sequence). This CDR3 reads CASSIATGPDGYTF. The CDR3 DNA reads TGTGCCAGTAGTATTGCCACGGGTCCCGATGGCTACACCTTC.

This chain links TRBV28 with TRBJ1-2; tentatively, D is TRBD1 (5 bases). CDR1 and CDR2 from the germline V gene are MDHEN and SYDVKM. V was clipped by 2 bases and J by 0 bases, with 13 bases between them. This CDR3 is built from 16 residues. The CDR3 here is CASSLGGGKANYGYTF. The CDR3 DNA is TGTGCCAGCAGTTTAGGGGGGGGAAAAGCTAACTATGGCTACACCTTC.

The gene calls are TRBV30 and TRBJ2-3; TRBD1 might be the D (6 bases). Trimming pared 4 bases from V and 0 bases from J, leaving 17 bases between. The CDR3 consists of 16 residues. Germline values: CDR1 GTSNPN, CDR2 SVGIG (reference sequence). Written as DNA, the CDR3 is TGTGCCTGGACGGCGGACAGCCTAACTAGCACAGATACGCAGTATTTT. This gives the protein CAWTADSLTSTDTQYF.

This clone has a single count. The chain recombines TRBV19 with TRBJ2-3; TRBD1 might be the D (5 bases). The germline V gene encodes CDR1 LNHDA and CDR2 SQIVND (reference sequence). The CDR3 totals 13 residues. Between the trimmed V and J ends, which lost 3 bases and 6 bases, there was a span of 10 bases. CDR3 coding DNA: TGTGCCAGTAGTATTCGACAGACGGATACGCAGTATTTT. Its protein is CASSIRQTDTQYF.

J is TRBJ1-2 and V is TRBV5-5; D is ambiguous. V lost 4 bases and J lost 8, with 24 bases in between. The CDR3 loop spans 16 amino acids. CDR1 and CDR2 (germline): SGHKS, YYEKEE (reference sequence). Here the CDR3 reads CASSPGAGSPGEGYTF. The CDR3 bases are TGTGCCAGCAGCCCAGGAGCGGGATCCCCTGGTGAGGGCTACACCTTC.

This sequence joins TRBV5-1 and TRBJ2-3; 11 positions match TRBD2. J was trimmed by 6 bases and V by 4 bases; bases with no gene match: 4. The CDR3 runs to 14 residues. CDR1 and CDR2 (germline): SGHRS, YFSETQ. The CDR3 sequence is CASSPGLAADTQYF. DNA of the CDR3: TGCGCCAGCAGCCCGGGACTAGCGGCGGATACGCAGTATTTT.

The rearrangement joins TRBV3-1 (or the pseudogene TRBV3-2) to TRBJ2-1; 12 bases line up with TRBD2. The CDR3 consists of 15 residues. Germline V CDR1 and CDR2: LGHDT, YNNKEL (reference sequence). Unmatched junction bases numbered 6, after V lost 6 bases and J lost 6 bases. The CDR3 reads CASSSGLAGPNEQFF. The CDR3 DNA follows: TGTGCCAGCAGTTCAGGACTAGCGGGACCCAATGAGCAGTTCTTC.

The J gene is TRBJ2-1, the V gene TRBV27; 7 bases agree with TRBD2. Germline loops: CDR1 MNHEY, CDR2 SMNVEV (reference sequence). The CDR3 length is 14 residues. Trimming took 2 bases from V and 6 from J; bases not matched to a gene: 4. In nucleotides, the CDR3 is TGTGCCAGCAGTTTAGCGGGAGTGAGCAATGAGCAGTTCTTC. Residues: CASSLAGVSNEQFF.

The V gene is TRBV25-1, the J gene TRBJ1-2, with 10 bases fitting TRBD1. Germline V gene data show CDR1 as MGHDK and CDR2 as SYGVNS. With V trimmed by 4 bases and J by 7 bases, 0 bases remained unmatched. The CDR3 length is 12 residues. The CDR3 DNA sequence: TGTGCCAGCAGTGGACAGGGGGCTGGCTACACCTTC. Its protein is CASSGQGAGYTF.

V is TRBV5-1 and J is TRBJ1-2; D gene unclear. CDR3 length: 12 amino acids. Germline-derived CDR1 and CDR2 are SGHRS and YFSETQ. Trimming pared 4 bases from V and 1 base from J, leaving 5 bases between. CDR3 sequence (DNA): TGCGCCAGCAGCCAGAATAACTATGGCTACACCTTC. Its protein is CASSQNNYGYTF.

This clone was picked up one time. The chain has TRBV9 and TRBJ2-1, with D possibly matching TRBD2 (5 bases). The CDR3 totals 16 residues. Trimming pared 1 base from V and 0 bases from J, leaving 11 bases between. The germline CDR1 and CDR2 sequences are SGDLS and YYNGEE. The CDR3 region has the DNA TGTGCCAGCAGCGTAAGCGGAGAAACCTCCTACAATGAGCAGTTCTTC. It encodes CASSVSGETSYNEQFF.

V gene TRBV19 combines with J gene TRBJ1-2; D gene unclear. Trimming took off 3 bases at V and 4 bases at J, with 9 bases between the two ends. In germline, CDR1 is LNHDA, CDR2 SQIVND (reference sequence). This CDR3 region has 13 residues. This CDR3 is CASSIRGSYGYTF. CDR3 sequence (DNA): TGTGCCAGTAGTATTAGAGGGTCCTATGGCTACACCTTC. The whole variable domain, remainder taken from reference TRBV19 and TRBJ1-2, is DGGITQSPKYLFRKEGQNVTLSCEQNLNHDAMYWYRQDPGQGLRLIYYSQIVNDFQKGDIAEGYSVSREKKESFPLTVTSAQKNPTAFYLCASSIRGSYGYTFGSGTRLTVV.

J is TRBJ1-1 and V is TRBV3-1 (or the pseudogene TRBV3-2); TRBD1 matches 9 bases. The CDR3 is 15 amino acids. Looked up from germline, CDR1 is LGHDT and CDR2 is YNNKEL (reference sequence). Unmatched junction bases numbered 9, after V lost 0 bases and J lost 10 bases. The CDR3 here is CASSQENRGLGGAFF. For the CDR3, the DNA is TGTGCCAGCAGCCAAGAGAACAGGGGGCTCGGTGGAGCTTTCTTT.

V gene TRBV29-1 combines with J gene TRBJ2-1; 8 bases line up with TRBD1. CDR3 length: 16 amino acids. The germline gives CDR1 SQVTM, CDR2 ANQGSEA. V gave up 2 bases and J gave up 4 bases; unmatched junction bases: 10. This CDR3 reads CSVEKGRGQGYNEQFF. DNA of the CDR3: TGCAGCGTTGAAAAAGGGCGCGGACAGGGATACAATGAGCAGTTCTTC.

J is TRBJ2-7 and V is TRBV28, with unresolved D. The V gene lost 6 bases and the J gene lost 2 bases, with 5 bases spanning the gap. The length of the CDR3 is 11 residues. Germline CDR1 reads MDHEN; CDR2 reads SYDVKM. In DNA, the CDR3 is TGTGCCAGCAGCCACACCTACGAGCAGTACTTC. Amino acids: CASSHTYEQYF.

This clone has just one count. This chain joins TRBV15 and TRBJ2-2, with D tentatively TRBD1 (7 bases). Germline values: CDR1 LNHNV, CDR2 YYDKDF (reference sequence). The V end lost 3 bases, the J end lost 5 bases, and 13 bases lay between the germline ends. CDR3 length equals 15 residues. CDR3 amino acids: CATSRIRGDTGELFF. The CDR3 bases are TGTGCCACCAGCAGGATCAGGGGGGATACCGGGGAGCTGTTTTTT.

This chain joins TRBV30 and TRBJ2-5; TRBD2 might be the D (8 bases). V was pared by 0 bases and J by 5 bases, with 16 bases between. The CDR3 covers 15 residues. The V gene's germline CDR1 is GTSNPN and CDR2 SVGIG (reference sequence). CDR3 sequence reads: CAWSVFREGAETQYF. The CDR3 DNA sequence: TGTGCCTGGAGTGTTTTTCGGGAGGGGGCGGAGACCCAGTACTTC.

CDR3 in amino acids: CASSPDMTGNTIYF. The CDR3 nucleotides are TGTGCCAGTTCGCCGGACATGACGGGAAACACCATATATTTT. This sequence joins TRBV19 and TRBJ1-3; D is perhaps TRBD1 (5 bases). Germline-derived CDR1 and CDR2 are LNHDA and SQIVND (reference sequence). Deletions cut 8 bases from V and 4 bases from J, with 15 bases between. CDR3 length equals 14 residues.